The 26 T cell receptor beta chains presented below share a single source sample, sequenced in a study of chemoradiotherapy in HPV16-positive cancers. Libraries were prepared by immunoSEQ multiplex PCR; TCRdb keeps only in-frame clonotypes and omits some of them. The sample records 17,000 or so clones, about 74% being singletons. This specimen was tumor tissue, taken from a patient who underwent chemoradiotherapy. These receptor sequences come from a human donor with HPV-associated anogenital cancer.

CDR3 DNA: TGTGCCAGCAGTCGCGAGGACCCACCGAGTACCGGGGAGCTGTTTTTT. It translates to CASSREDPPSTGELFF. The chain uses TRBV2 and TRBJ2-2; no firm D call. This CDR3 is built from 16 residues. V gave up 5 bases and J gave up 5 bases, with 18 bases separating them. CDR1 SNHLY and CDR2 FYNNEI come from the germline V gene.

By sample share, this clone is medium-sized. This chain connects TRBV6-1 to TRBJ2-5, with 8 bases identical to TRBD2. After removal of 4 bases from V and 5 bases from J, the junction contained 6 bases not matched to a gene. Germline V gene data show CDR1 as MNHNS and CDR2 as SASEGT. There are 14 residues in the CDR3. The CDR3 bases are TGTGCCAGCAGTGTCGCGGGGGGAGGGGAGACCCAGTACTTC. Translating gives CASSVAGGGETQYF.

This clone was observed a few times. The junction departs from the called germline gene at one end, perhaps through a read error. The rearrangement joins TRBV5-1 to TRBJ1-5; D might be TRBD1 (5 bases). The germline V gene encodes CDR1 SGHRS and CDR2 YFSETQ. CDR3 length: 13 amino acids. CDR3 protein: CASSLGTDQPQHF. DNA of the CDR3: TGCGCCAGCAGTTTGGGGACGGATCAGCCCCAGCATTTT. The full variable domain, rest sourced from reference TRBV5-1 and TRBJ1-5, is KAGVTQTPRYLIKTRGQQVTLSCSPISGHRSVSWYQQTPGQGLQFLFEYFSETQRNKGNFPGRFSGRQFSNSRSEMNVSTLELGDSALYLCASSLGTDQPQHFGDGTRLSIL.

The V gene is TRBV4-2, the J gene TRBJ2-5, with 8 positions matching TRBD2. The CDR3 spans 16 residues. Germline assignment: CDR1 LGHNA and CDR2 YNFKEQ. J lost 5 bases, V lost 2 bases, and 10 bases had no gene match. The CDR3 loop reads CASSQTTSGGGETQYF. For the CDR3, the DNA is TGTGCCAGCAGCCAAACTACTAGCGGAGGGGGGGAGACCCAGTACTTC.

This clone ranks as medium-sized. The chain combines TRBV15 with TRBJ1-1; no reliable D call. Per the germline V gene, CDR1 is LNHNV and CDR2 is YYDKDF (reference sequence). The CDR3 consists of 15 residues. V was trimmed by 8 bases and J by 0 bases, leaving 16 bases between them. The CDR3 here is CATSLRDSLNTEAFF. CDR3 nucleotide sequence: TGTGCCACCTCCCTCCGGGATAGCCTGAACACTGAAGCTTTCTTT.

The J gene is TRBJ2-4, the V gene TRBV4-2; D perhaps matches TRBD2 (5 bases). The V gene lost 4 bases and the J gene lost 7 bases, with 14 bases spanning the gap. The CDR3 runs 14 residues. Looked up from germline, CDR1 is LGHNA and CDR2 is YNFKEQ. CDR3: CASSRTTGKNIQYF. Written as DNA, the CDR3 is TGTGCCAGCAGCCGAACGACGGGGAAGAACATTCAGTACTTC.

V is TRBV6-6 and J is TRBJ1-1; D is perhaps TRBD1 (5 bases). V gave up 7 bases and J gave up 4 bases, with 13 bases separating them. There are 13 residues in the CDR3. CDR1 and CDR2 from the germline V gene are MNHNY and SVGAGI (reference sequence). The DNA for the CDR3 is TGTGCCAGCACCATGGGACTCGGCACTGAAGCTTTCTTT. This gives the protein CASTMGLGTEAFF.

This clone has more than one count but fewer than ten. The chain employs TRBV27 and TRBJ2-2; no clear D. The CDR3 covers 13 residues. V dropped 5 bases and J dropped 2 bases, with 6 bases sitting between them. CDR1 is MNHEY and CDR2 is SMNVEV in the germline V gene (reference sequence). CDR3 residues: CASSARNTGELFF. In nucleotides, the CDR3 is TGTGCCAGCAGTGCGAGAAACACCGGGGAGCTGTTTTTT.

CDR3 coding DNA: TGTGCCAGCAGTGAATTCGGTCAGGGTGGCACTAATGAAAAACTGTTTTTT. Translated: CASSEFGQGGTNEKLFF. J is TRBJ1-4 and V is TRBV2; D is perhaps TRBD1 (5 bases). CDR1 is SNHLY, CDR2 FYNNEI, per germline. The V end lost 2 bases, the J end lost 2 bases, and 15 bases lay between the germline ends. The CDR3 is 17 residues long.

This rearrangement joins TRBV27 to TRBJ1-6; D is uncertain. The germline V gene encodes CDR1 MNHEY and CDR2 SMNVEV (reference sequence). Trimming removed 5 bases from V and 12 bases from J, with 14 bases in between. There are 13 residues in the CDR3. CDR3 protein: CASSLALLGPLHF. For the CDR3, the DNA is TGTGCCAGCAGTCTGGCCCTTTTGGGACCCCTCCACTTT.

This clone was seen just once. The chain has TRBV5-1 and TRBJ2-3, with D hard to call. Germline assignment: CDR1 SGHRS and CDR2 YFSETQ. This CDR3 region has 12 residues. V lost 0 bases to trimming and J lost 5 bases, with 4 bases between them. The CDR3 DNA reads TGCGCCAGCAGCTTGGAGATAGATACGCAGTATTTT. Translation: CASSLEIDTQYF.

This clone was counted a few times. The chain recombines TRBV7-2 with TRBJ2-5; no clear D gene. The CDR3 is made up of 11 amino acids. The germline gives CDR1 SGHTA, CDR2 FQGNSA. The V end was cut by 5 bases, the J end by 2 bases, with 3 bases between. The CDR3 sequence is CASSPQETQYF. CDR3 bases: TGTGCCAGCAGCCCTCAAGAGACCCAGTACTTC. Supplemented by reference TRBV7-2 and TRBJ2-5, the full variable domain reads GAGVSQSPSNKVTEKGKDVELRCDPISGHTALYWYRQSLGQGLEFLIYFQGNSAPDKSGLPSDRFSAERTGGSVSTLTIQRTQQEDSAVYLCASSPQETQYFGPGTRLLVL.

The CDR3 DNA follows: TGTGCCAGCAGCCCCGGGCGCAGGGGCGAAGAGACCCAGTACTTC. The encoded protein is CASSPGRRGEETQYF. The rearrangement joins TRBV7-3 to TRBJ2-5, with D possibly TRBD1 on 6 matching bases. Trimming took off 5 bases at V and 3 bases at J, with 16 bases between the two ends. The V gene's germline CDR1 is SGHTA and CDR2 FQGTGA. The CDR3 is made up of 15 amino acids.

This chain uses TRBV29-1 with TRBJ2-1, with 8 nucleotides matching TRBD2. V shed 6 bases, J shed 5 bases, and the junction held 6 bases outside the gene matches. Germline-derived CDR1 and CDR2 are SQVTM and ANQGSEA. The length of the CDR3 is 13 residues. CDR3 DNA sequence: TGCAGCGTGGGCCCGCGGGGGGACAATGAGCAGTTCTTC. This gives the protein CSVGPRGDNEQFF.

This chain joins TRBV6-5 and TRBJ2-1; perhaps TRBD1 as D (6 bases). The germline V gene encodes CDR1 MNHEY and CDR2 SVGAGI. The CDR3 extends over 11 amino acids. Trimming took off 2 bases at V and 10 bases at J, with 6 bases between the two ends. CDR3 in DNA: TGTGCCAGCAGTTACGGGACAGAGCAGTTCTTC. This encodes CASSYGTEQFF.

There are a few counts of this clone. The DNA of the CDR3 is TGTGCCAGCACCGAATACAATGAGCAGTTCTTC. This gives the protein CASTEYNEQFF. This chain connects TRBV5-5 to TRBJ2-1; D not resolved. Germline V gene lookup returns CDR1 SGHKS and CDR2 YYEKEE (reference sequence). The CDR3 spans 11 residues. V was shortened by 6 bases and J by 4 bases, with 5 bases between the two germline ends. The variable domain in full, completed from reference TRBV5-5 and TRBJ2-1, reads DAGVTQSPTHLIKTRGQQVTLRCSPISGHKSVSWYQQVLGQGPQFIFQYYEKEERGRGNFPDRFSARQFPNYSSELNVNALLLGDSALYLCASTEYNEQFFGPGTRLTVL.

The V gene is TRBV6-6, the J gene TRBJ1-2; D gene ambiguous. The CDR3 runs 11 residues. Looked up from germline, CDR1 is MNHNY and CDR2 is SVGAGI (reference sequence). V lost 5 bases to trimming and J lost 6 bases, with 7 bases between them. The CDR3 nucleotides are TGTGCCAGCAGTAGGTACGATGGCTACACCTTC. Protein: CASSRYDGYTF.

The chain employs TRBV5-1 and TRBJ2-1; weak D call: TRBD2 (7 bases). The V gene's germline CDR1 is SGHRS and CDR2 YFSETQ. Trimming stripped 0 bases from V and 6 bases from J, with 16 bases between. The CDR3 sequence is 16 residues long. Here the CDR3 DNA reads TGCGCCAGCAGCTTGGCCGGACTAGGGGGTTTCAATGAGCAGTTCTTC. It specifies CASSLAGLGGFNEQFF. Filled out from reference TRBV5-1 and TRBJ2-1, the complete variable domain reads KAGVTQTPRYLIKTRGQQVTLSCSPISGHRSVSWYQQTPGQGLQFLFEYFSETQRNKGNFPGRFSGRQFSNSRSEMNVSTLELGDSALYLCASSLAGLGGFNEQFFGPGTRLTVL.

The chain links TRBV10-3 to TRBJ2-7; 11 bases match TRBD1. The CDR3 length is 14 residues. From germline, CDR1 is ENHRY and CDR2 SYGVKD. V shed 10 bases and J 3 bases; nucleotides not matched to a gene: 8. The CDR3 nucleotides read TGTGCCACCCTAGGCGGGACAGGGGGCTACGAGCAGTACTTC. Amino acid sequence: CATLGGTGGYEQYF.

The V call is TRBV11-2, the J call TRBJ2-1, with a possible D match to TRBD2 (6 bases). Trimming stripped 5 bases from V and 6 bases from J, with 14 bases between. Germline V lookup: CDR1 SGHAT, CDR2 FQNNGV. The CDR3 length is 14 residues. The CDR3 coding sequence is TGTGCCAGCAGCCATGCCGGGACTCTCAATGAGCAGTTCTTC. Protein product: CASSHAGTLNEQFF.

CDR3 region: CASSLGTSGGGEQFF. The CDR3 region has the DNA TGTGCCAGCAGCTTAGGAACTAGCGGGGGCGGCGAGCAGTTCTTC. The chain couples TRBV11-1 to TRBJ2-1, with 11 positions matching TRBD2. The CDR3 is 15 amino acids. CDR1 is SGHAT and CDR2 is FQDESV in the germline V gene (reference sequence). Trimming cost V 1 base and J 10 bases; bases outside gene matches: 6.

This chain links TRBV7-2 with TRBJ1-4; D unclear. Trimming took off 2 bases at V and 11 bases at J, with 12 bases between the two ends. This CDR3 is 13 amino acids long. From germline, CDR1 is SGHTA and CDR2 FQGNSA. CDR3 coding DNA: TGTGCCAGCAGCTTAATGGAGCAGGATAAACTGTTTTTT. This translates into CASSLMEQDKLFF.

The rearrangement links TRBV11-3 to TRBJ2-1, with D perhaps matching TRBD2 (6 bases). With 0 bases removed from V and 13 bases from J, the gap between germline ends came to 16 bases. The V gene's germline CDR1 is SGHNT and CDR2 YENEEA. The CDR3 sequence is 14 residues long. The CDR3 is CASSLDLIVRGQFF. The CDR3 DNA reads TGTGCCAGCAGCTTAGACCTCATTGTGCGGGGTCAGTTCTTC.

V usage is TRBV2 and J usage is TRBJ2-5; no clear D gene. The CDR3 totals 14 residues. Germline loops: CDR1 SNHLY, CDR2 FYNNEI. Trimming pared 3 bases from V and 1 base from J, leaving 9 bases between. In nucleotides, the CDR3 is TGTGCCAGCAGTGACGGAAGGGTCCAAGAGACCCAGTACTTC. Amino acids: CASSDGRVQETQYF.

The chain joins TRBV4-1 to TRBJ2-5; D is unresolved. The CDR3 totals 12 residues. Looked up from germline, CDR1 is MGHRA and CDR2 is YSYEKL. With 4 bases removed from V and 2 bases from J, the gap between germline ends came to 5 bases. CDR3 loop: CASSLDQETQYF. For the CDR3, the DNA is TGCGCCAGCAGCCTAGATCAAGAGACCCAGTACTTC.

The V gene is TRBV9, the J gene TRBJ2-5; D possibly corresponds to TRBD2 (7 bases). Germline assignment: CDR1 SGDLS and CDR2 YYNGEE. The V gene lost 0 bases and the J gene lost 4 bases, with 10 bases spanning the gap. There are 14 residues in the CDR3. CDR3 in amino acids: CASSVEGGRETQYF. In nucleotides, the CDR3 is TGTGCCAGCAGCGTAGAGGGGGGGCGAGAGACCCAGTACTTC.